What follows are 8 T cell receptor beta chains derived from one specimen sequenced in a study of T cell repertoires in cytomegalovirus infection. TCRdb itself ran the reads through MiXCR, one entry per CDR3 protein. The sample has fewer than 700,000 distinct CDR3 sequences, approximately 24% seen once. Input material: CD8+ T cells from PBMCs. These receptors were taken from a human donor in good health (CMV status not recorded). Some clones in this sample may be carry-over from other donors' samples.

This clonotype was detected many times. V is TRBV7-2 and J is TRBJ2-1, with D unclear. Germline lookup yields CDR1 SGHTA and CDR2 FQGNSA. The CDR3 is made up of 15 amino acids. V dropped 5 bases and J dropped 8 bases, with 19 bases sitting between them. CDR3 sequence: CASSPTGPGEDEQFF. The CDR3 DNA reads as TGTGCCAGCAGCCCTACTGGACCTGGAGAGGATGAGCAGTTCTTC. The full variable domain, rest sourced from reference TRBV7-2 and TRBJ2-1, is GAGVSQSPSNKVTEKGKDVELRCDPISGHTALYWYRQSLGQGLEFLIYFQGNSAPDKSGLPSDRFSAERTGGSVSTLTIQRTQQEDSAVYLCASSPTGPGEDEQFFGPGTRLTVL.

The chain carries TRBV14 and TRBJ2-1; D ambiguous. V was trimmed by 0 bases and J by 2 bases, leaving 14 bases between them. The germline V gene has CDR1 SGHDN and CDR2 FVKESK. The CDR3 runs 17 residues. This chain's CDR3 is CASSQEVLRNPYNEQFF. DNA of the CDR3: TGTGCCAGCAGCCAAGAAGTATTACGGAATCCCTACAATGAGCAGTTCTTC.

This clonotype appeared a few times. The chain is built from TRBV6-2 or TRBV6-3 and TRBJ2-7; D is perhaps TRBD1 (5 bases). With 0 bases removed from V and 0 bases from J, the gap between germline ends came to 12 bases. This CDR3 contains 16 residues. Germline V gene data show CDR1 as MNHEY and CDR2 as SVGEGT. CDR3 region: CASSYSQDISSYEQYF. The CDR3 bases are TGTGCCAGCAGTTACTCGCAGGACATTTCCTCCTACGAGCAGTACTTC.

V is TRBV7-9 and J is TRBJ2-1, with D maybe TRBD1 (9 bases). CDR3 length: 16 residues. Germline lookup yields CDR1 SEHNR and CDR2 FQNEAQ (reference sequence). Trimming pared 0 bases from V and 12 bases from J, leaving 21 bases between. CDR3 sequence: CASSLARGDRDLAQFF. The CDR3 coding sequence is TGTGCCAGCAGCTTAGCGCGGGGGGACAGGGATTTGGCGCAGTTCTTC.

Only one count was recorded for this clonotype. With a much larger clone just one base away, this may be a read error. The J gene is TRBJ2-3, the V gene TRBV7-6; either TRBD1 or TRBD2 may supply D (6 bases each). The CDR3 covers 17 residues. Germline CDR1 SGHVS, CDR2 FNYEAQ. In DNA, the CDR3 is TGTGTCAGCAGCTTCTTTCAGGAGGGGGGTTGCGCAGATACGCAGTATTTT. It codes for CVSSFFQEGGCADTQYF.

This clonotype was seen many times. J is TRBJ1-5 and V is TRBV6-2 or TRBV6-3; perhaps TRBD1 as D (5 bases). The germline gives CDR1 MNHEY, CDR2 SVGEGT. This CDR3 is 15 amino acids long. Trimming left V 2 bases short and J 1 base short, with 9 bases between. The CDR3 DNA sequence: TGTGCCAGCAGTTACGACAGTTTCAGCAATCAGCCCCAGCATTTT. Translation: CASSYDSFSNQPQHF.

This clonotype has more than one count but fewer than ten. V gene TRBV7-9 combines with J gene TRBJ1-2, with TRBD1 as a possible D gene (5 bases). From germline, CDR1 is SEHNR and CDR2 FQNEAQ (reference sequence). The V gene lost 1 base and the J gene lost 3 bases, with 21 bases spanning the gap. The CDR3 spans 18 residues. The CDR3 sequence: CASSLVGGGNREDYGYTF. The CDR3, as DNA: TGTGCCAGCAGCTTAGTCGGCGGGGGGAACAGAGAAGACTATGGCTACACCTTC.

The sample holds a few counts of this clonotype. The rearrangement links TRBV7-9 to TRBJ1-2; D perhaps matches TRBD1 (5 bases). Germline V gives CDR1 SEHNR, CDR2 FQNEAQ (reference sequence). The germline V and J ends were trimmed by 4 bases and 6 bases, with 15 bases remaining between them. CDR3 length: 14 residues. The chain's CDR3 is CASSSGGGVDGYTF. As DNA, the CDR3 is TGTGCCAGCAGCTCCGGTGGGGGTGTCGATGGCTACACCTTC.